The 4 T cell receptor beta chains below come from one sample, sequenced in a study of cytomegalovirus exposure and HLA in healthy donors. The PCR used 60 Vbeta and 13 Jbeta primers. Only in-frame clones appear in the TCRdb table, and some are missing; sequencing was by immunoSEQ multiplex PCR. The sample gives some 120,000 clones, around 77% of which show up once; roughly 1.2% is in the top ten. The sequencing input was PBMCs. The source of these receptors is a man aged 50-60 years in good health and CMV-seronegative.

V and J are TRBV19 and TRBJ2-5; 7 nucleotides align to TRBD1. CDR1 is LNHDA, CDR2 SQIVND, per germline (reference sequence). The CDR3 is 13 residues long. The ends lost 4 bases at V and 2 bases at J; junction bases unmatched: 1. The CDR3 region is CASSRQGQETQYF. The DNA for the CDR3 is TGTGCCAGTAGTAGACAGGGACAAGAGACCCAGTACTTC.

The V and J genes are TRBV10-1 and TRBJ2-2; D is perhaps TRBD1 (6 bases). V shed 0 bases and J shed 5 bases, with 7 bases lying between them. CDR3 size: 14 residues. CDR1 is WNHNN, CDR2 SYGVQD, per germline (reference sequence). The CDR3 sequence: CASSESGATGELFF. Written as DNA, the CDR3 is TGCGCCAGCAGTGAGTCGGGGGCAACCGGGGAGCTGTTTTTT.

This clone was observed once. This chain joins TRBV7-8 and TRBJ2-1; possible D gene TRBD1, 6 bases. The V end was cut by 1 base, the J end by 2 bases, with 9 bases between. The CDR3 consists of 15 residues. Germline CDR1 reads SGHVS; CDR2 reads FQNEAQ. The CDR3 DNA sequence: TGTGCCAGCAGCTTAGACAGGGTGGCCTACAATGAGCAGTTCTTC. Amino acid sequence: CASSLDRVAYNEQFF.

The V gene is TRBV5-1, the J gene TRBJ2-2, with 7 bases matching TRBD2. This CDR3 has 16 residues. Germline CDR1 is SGHRS and CDR2 is YFSETQ. Trimming removed 1 base from V and 0 bases from J; junction bases left unmatched: 3. DNA for the CDR3: TGCGCCAGCAGCTTGTCGGCGGGAGCGAACACCGGGGAGCTGTTTTTT. Translated, it gives CASSLSAGANTGELFF.